One sample yielded the 26 T cell receptor beta chains listed below, sequenced in a study of T cell repertoires in cytomegalovirus infection. TCRdb re-analysed the reads in MiXCR, keeping a single row per CDR3 protein. The sample lists some 800,000 distinct CDR3 sequences; approximately 32% were seen once. These receptors have no known antigen. The source was cultured CD8+ T cells from PBMCs, collected from culture after CMV antigen stimulation. These receptors originate from a human donor in good health (CMV status not recorded). Some clones in this sample may be carry-over from other donors' samples.

Points on this clonotype: Just one base apart from a much larger clone, this may be a read error. The rearrangement links TRBV12-3 or TRBV12-4 to TRBJ1-2; 9 bases match TRBD1. The CDR3 consists of 15 residues. The ends lost 5 bases at V and 4 bases at J; junction bases unmatched: 8. The CDR3 loop is CASSRPGQGFYGYTF. In nucleotides, the CDR3 is TGTGCCAGCAGTCGCCCGGGACAGGGTTTCTATGGCTACACCTTC.

V and J are TRBV27 and TRBJ2-5, with D possibly TRBD1 on 5 matching bases. This CDR3 is built from 14 residues. Trimming shortened V by 3 bases and J by 4 bases, and 12 bases separated the two germline ends. CDR1 is MNHEY and CDR2 is SMNVEV in the germline V gene (reference sequence). The CDR3 is CASSLKGRGETQYF. The CDR3 DNA sequence: TGTGCCAGCAGTTTGAAGGGTAGGGGAGAGACCCAGTACTTC.

This clonotype showed up just a few times. The V call is TRBV14, the J call TRBJ2-1; 8 bases are a match to TRBD2. V lost 4 bases and J lost 10; bases outside the gene matches: 12. CDR1 is SGHDN, CDR2 FVKESK, per germline. The CDR3 length is 15 residues. The CDR3 sequence: CASSPYPGGAREQFF. CDR3 in DNA: TGTGCCAGCAGCCCTTACCCGGGGGGGGCTCGGGAGCAGTTCTTC.

This clonotype was detected once. J is TRBJ1-5 and V is TRBV6-1; a weak D match, TRBD1 (5 bases). The CDR3 consists of 14 residues. The V end lost 7 bases, the J end lost 7 bases, and 17 bases lay between the germline ends. Germline CDR1 and CDR2: MNHNS and SASEGT. The CDR3 bases are TGTGCCAGCACGTCCTGGAAACGGGGCCAGCCCCAGCATTTT. Protein product: CASTSWKRGQPQHF.

The CDR3 here is CASSLGGHLGEQYV. As DNA, the CDR3 is TGTGCCAGCAGCTTAGGAGGACACTTAGGTGAGCAGTACGTC. J is TRBJ2-7 and V is TRBV7-8, with D perhaps matching TRBD1 (5 bases). The CDR3 sequence is 14 residues long. The V gene lost 1 base and the J gene lost 7 bases, with 14 bases spanning the gap. The germline V gene encodes CDR1 SGHVS and CDR2 FQNEAQ.

This chain connects TRBV6-1 to TRBJ1-3; no firm D call. This CDR3 has 15 amino acids. The V gene lost 2 bases and the J gene lost 0 bases, with 8 bases spanning the gap. Looked up from germline, CDR1 is MNHNS and CDR2 is SASEGT. The DNA for the CDR3 is TGTGCCAGCAGTGAAAGCCTCCACTCTGGAAACACCATATATTTT. Translation: CASSESLHSGNTIYF.

The chain joins TRBV11-3 to TRBJ2-3; 7 positions match TRBD1. The germline CDR1 and CDR2 sequences are SGHNT and YENEEA. The CDR3 totals 16 residues. Unmatched junction bases numbered 9, after V lost 4 bases and J lost 2 bases. The CDR3 sequence is CASSSRSGTVTDTQYF. The CDR3 DNA follows: TGTGCCAGCAGCTCTAGATCCGGGACAGTCACAGATACGCAGTATTTT.

Concerning this clonotype: A junction end diverges from the germline sequence, so it may reflect a read error. This chain connects TRBV29-1 to TRBJ2-7, with 8 bases lining up with TRBD2. Germline CDR1 reads SQVTM; CDR2 reads ANQGSEA. CDR3 size: 15 residues. CDR3 DNA sequence: TGCAGCGTCGAAGATGAAGCGGGGGACCTTTACGAGCAGTACTTC. Translated, it gives CSVEDEAGDLYEQYF.

This clonotype was seen many times. The chain has TRBV7-2 and TRBJ1-1; D is ambiguous. The V gene lost 3 bases and the J gene lost 4 bases, with 15 bases spanning the gap. Germline CDR1 reads SGHTA; CDR2 reads FQGNSA. The CDR3 spans 15 residues. The CDR3 bases are TGTGCCAGCAGCTTGACCGGGGAGGGAAGCACTGAAGCTTTCTTT. It encodes CASSLTGEGSTEAFF.

CDR3: CASSSGTGGSTDTQYF. The DNA of the CDR3 is TGTGCCAGCAGCTCCGGGACAGGGGGAAGCACAGATACGCAGTATTTT. The V gene is TRBV5-8, the J gene TRBJ2-3, with 11 bases fitting TRBD1. The CDR3 sequence is 16 residues long. The V and J ends lost 3 bases and 0 bases, in that order; junction bases with no gene match: 3. Germline CDR1 is SGHTS and CDR2 is YDEGEE.

The chain uses TRBV7-9 and TRBJ2-7; D may match TRBD1 or TRBD2 (6 bases each). The CDR3 has 15 residues. Germline lookup yields CDR1 SEHNR and CDR2 FQNEAQ (reference sequence). V gave up 5 bases and J gave up 3 bases, with 17 bases separating them. CDR3 nucleotide sequence: TGTGCCAGCAGCCCGGGGGCCTTGACAAACTACGAGCAGTACTTC. It codes for CASSPGALTNYEQYF.

This clonotype has a handful of counts. J is TRBJ2-2 and V is TRBV27; D could derive from TRBD1 or TRBD2 (6 bases each). Germline CDR1 is MNHEY and CDR2 is SMNVEV (reference sequence). V lost 0 bases, J lost 0 bases, and 26 bases lay in between. CDR3 length: 22 amino acids. The CDR3 protein is CASSLSPLAGGLWEANTGELFF. The CDR3, as DNA: TGTGCCAGCAGTTTATCCCCACTAGCTGGGGGCCTATGGGAGGCGAACACCGGGGAGCTGTTTTTT.

The chain joins TRBV4-1 to TRBJ1-4; 9 nucleotides match TRBD1. Germline V CDR1 and CDR2: MGHRA, YSYEKL. V lost 7 bases, J lost 7 bases, and 7 bases stayed unmatched. The CDR3 spans 14 residues. CDR3 residues: CASTTTGGSEKLFF. The DNA of the CDR3 is TGCGCCAGCACTACGACAGGGGGAAGTGAAAAACTGTTTTTT.

The gene calls are TRBV11-2 and TRBJ2-7; D is undetermined. The CDR3 runs 12 residues. V was trimmed by 5 bases and J by 0 bases, leaving 5 bases between them. The germline CDR1 and CDR2 sequences are SGHAT and FQNNGV. CDR3 coding DNA: TGTGCCAGCAGCGCGAGCTCCTACGAGCAGTACGTC. Its protein product is CASSASSYEQYV.

This clonotype was counted only a few times. The rearrangement uses TRBV6-6 and TRBJ2-7; tentatively, D is TRBD1 (5 bases). The CDR3 spans 13 residues. Germline CDR1 is MNHNY and CDR2 is SVGAGI (reference sequence). Trimming cost V 0 bases and J 6 bases, with 9 bases left between them. CDR3 amino acids: CASSYSSRAEQYV. The CDR3 bases are TGTGCCAGCAGTTACTCGAGCAGGGCCGAGCAGTACGTC.

This clonotype was counted a few times. The chain has TRBV4-1 and TRBJ1-3; D perhaps matches TRBD1 (5 bases). Between the trimmed V and J ends, which lost 3 bases and 0 bases, there was a span of 15 bases. The CDR3 length is 17 residues. CDR1 and CDR2 (germline): MGHRA, YSYEKL. The chain's CDR3 is CASSHGTRVFSGNTIYF. CDR3 coding DNA: TGCGCCAGCAGCCATGGGACCAGGGTATTCTCTGGAAACACCATATATTTT.

The gene calls are TRBV6-8 and TRBJ2-7, with unresolved D. V was cut by 2 bases and J by 4 bases, with 12 bases left in between. CDR3 length: 14 residues. Germline V gene sequence: CDR1 MNHGY, CDR2 SAAAGT. The CDR3 spells CASSYEAEKYEQYV. The CDR3 nucleotides read TGTGCCAGCAGTTACGAGGCAGAGAAATACGAGCAGTACGTC.

This clonotype was seen ten or more times. The rearrangement uses TRBV7-9 and TRBJ2-5, with 9 positions matching TRBD1. V shed 3 bases, J shed 7 bases, and the junction held 15 bases outside the gene matches. This CDR3 is built from 17 residues. Looked up from germline, CDR1 is SEHNR and CDR2 is FQNEAQ (reference sequence). This chain's CDR3 is CASSFPLGQGLDWTQYF. The CDR3, as DNA: TGTGCCAGCAGCTTCCCTCTGGGACAGGGATTGGATTGGACCCAGTACTTC.

This clonotype was seen only a few times. The chain carries TRBV12-3 or TRBV12-4 and TRBJ2-3; perhaps D is TRBD1 or TRBD2 (5 bases each). V lost 6 bases and J lost 0, with 13 bases in between. The CDR3 length is 15 residues. Here the CDR3 DNA reads TGTGCCAGCAGAGCCGGGACGGCTAGCACAGATACGCAGTATTTT. Amino acid sequence: CASRAGTASTDTQYF.

This clonotype was found once. V usage is TRBV9 and J usage is TRBJ2-1, with 9 positions matching TRBD1. The junction had 6 bases not matched to a gene; V was cut back by 0 bases and J by 2 bases. The germline V gene encodes CDR1 SGDLS and CDR2 YYNGEE. This CDR3 is 17 amino acids long. The CDR3 loop reads CASSVGSGQGPYNEQFF. The CDR3 region has the DNA TGTGCCAGCAGCGTAGGGTCGGGACAGGGACCCTACAATGAGCAGTTCTTC.

This clonotype was counted once. The chain recombines TRBV6-2 or TRBV6-3 with TRBJ1-5, with 12 bases identical to TRBD1. This CDR3 is built from 15 residues. The J segment lost 6 bases and the V segment lost 5 bases, leaving 5 bases of the junction unmatched. In germline, CDR1 is MNHEY, CDR2 SVGEGT. The CDR3 bases are TGTGCCAGCAGTCGGGACAGGGGGCTAAGTCAGCCCCAGCATTTT. Its protein is CASSRDRGLSQPQHF.

This clonotype showed up just a few times. The chain uses TRBV6-1 and TRBJ2-1, with 14 bases aligning to TRBD2. This CDR3 is 16 amino acids long. Germline assignment: CDR1 MNHNS and CDR2 SASEGT. V was pared by 7 bases and J by 5 bases, with 7 bases of the junction left unmatched. The CDR3 sequence: CASNKGLAGAHNEQFF. The CDR3 coding sequence is TGTGCCAGCAATAAGGGACTAGCGGGGGCCCACAATGAGCAGTTCTTC.

This chain joins TRBV7-6 and TRBJ1-3; no definite D call. Germline CDR1 SGHVS, CDR2 FNYEAQ. V lost 8 bases to trimming and J lost 0 bases, with 17 bases between them. The CDR3 extends over 16 amino acids. The CDR3 DNA reads as TGTGCCAGCGGGGAATGGCGGAAGGGCTCTGGAAACACCATATATTTT. Its protein is CASGEWRKGSGNTIYF. The complete variable domain, with remaining parts taken from reference TRBV7-6 and TRBJ1-3, reads GAGVSQSPRYKVTKRGQDVALRCDPISGHVSLYWYRQALGQGPEFLTYFNYEAQQDKSGLPNDRFSAERPEGSISTLTIQRTEQRDSAMYRCASGEWRKGSGNTIYFGEGSWLTVV.

The J gene is TRBJ1-5, the V gene TRBV27; D not certain. This CDR3 contains 14 residues. Germline V gene lookup returns CDR1 MNHEY and CDR2 SMNVEV (reference sequence). V lost 5 bases, J lost 3 bases, and 11 bases lay in between. CDR3 amino acids: CASSPLESNQPQHF. The CDR3 bases are TGTGCCAGCAGTCCCTTGGAATCCAATCAGCCCCAGCATTTT.

This clonotype showed up just a few times. This CDR3 reads CASSDPREPQHF. The CDR3 coding sequence is TGTGCCAGCAGTGATCCTCGGGAGCCCCAGCATTTT. This chain joins TRBV6-1 and TRBJ1-5; D is undetermined. V lost 3 bases and J lost 8, with 8 bases in between. This CDR3 is built from 12 residues. Germline assignment: CDR1 MNHNS and CDR2 SASEGT.

This clonotype was picked up a small number of times. This sequence joins TRBV7-6 and TRBJ1-1; no clear D. The CDR3 is 15 amino acids. The germline V gene has CDR1 SGHVS and CDR2 FNYEAQ. Trimming pared 5 bases from V and 2 bases from J, leaving 15 bases between. CDR3 bases: TGTGCCAGCAGCCTATTTAAGGACGGTAACACTGAAGCTTTCTTT. Translating gives CASSLFKDGNTEAFF.